Below, 31 T cell receptor beta chains from the same sample are listed, as sequenced in a study of brain T cells in children with intractable seizures. The assay was immunoSEQ multiplex PCR, and TCRdb's table has in-frame clones only and misses some. Among approximately 23,000 clones, around 94% were seen once, and the ten largest hold around 6%. The material sequenced was peripheral blood, taken at surgery. These receptors were collected from a boy younger than 18 with focal cortical dysplasia and intractable seizures.

The chain links TRBV24-1 to TRBJ2-2; tentatively, D is TRBD2 (5 bases). The germline CDR1 and CDR2 sequences are KGHDR and SFDVKD. V lost 6 bases and J 0 bases, leaving 13 bases between the germline ends. CDR3 length equals 16 residues. For the CDR3, the DNA is TGTGCCACCAGTACGCTTAGCGACCCGAACACCGGGGAGCTGTTTTTT. Translating it yields CATSTLSDPNTGELFF.

V usage is TRBV5-1 and J usage is TRBJ2-1, with TRBD2 identical over 8 bases. CDR3 size: 15 residues. V was clipped by 0 bases and J by 7 bases; unmatched bases: 6. CDR1 SGHRS and CDR2 YFSETQ come from the germline V gene. Here the CDR3 reads CASSLERGGGNEQFF. CDR3 nucleotides: TGCGCCAGCAGCTTGGAGAGAGGCGGGGGGAATGAGCAGTTCTTC.

The genes are TRBV11-3 and TRBJ2-3; tentatively, D is TRBD1 or TRBD2 (6 bases each). Per germline, CDR1 SGHNT and CDR2 YENEEA. V was cut by 7 bases and J by 0 bases, with 14 bases left in between. The CDR3 is 15 amino acids. The CDR3 region has the DNA TGTGCCAGCACCAAAAGGGGGGCGAGCACAGATACGCAGTATTTT. Its protein is CASTKRGASTDTQYF.

This rearrangement joins TRBV9 to TRBJ1-2; D is undetermined. Trimming took off 3 bases at V and 4 bases at J, with 13 bases between the two ends. The CDR3 extends over 14 amino acids. Germline CDR1 and CDR2: SGDLS and YYNGEE. The CDR3 region is CASSAEGVGYGYTF. For the CDR3, the DNA is TGTGCCAGCAGCGCCGAAGGAGTTGGCTATGGCTACACCTTC.

The chain carries TRBV5-1 and TRBJ1-1, with D perhaps TRBD1 (6 bases). V was pared by 1 base and J by 5 bases, with 15 bases between. This CDR3 spans 15 amino acids. In germline, CDR1 is SGHRS, CDR2 YFSETQ. The CDR3 DNA sequence: TGCGCCAGCAGCTTGACTCCGGGGGCTGGAACTGAAGCTTTCTTT. Amino acid sequence: CASSLTPGAGTEAFF. The entire variable domain, with the rest obtained from reference TRBV5-1 and TRBJ1-1, is as follows: KAGVTQTPRYLIKTRGQQVTLSCSPISGHRSVSWYQQTPGQGLQFLFEYFSETQRNKGNFPGRFSGRQFSNSRSEMNVSTLELGDSALYLCASSLTPGAGTEAFFGQGTRLTVV.

The chain joins TRBV6-5 to TRBJ2-1; possible D gene TRBD2, 7 bases. V was cut by 11 bases and J by 2 bases, with 16 bases left in between. Germline values: CDR1 MNHEY, CDR2 SVGAGI. This CDR3 is 14 amino acids long. The DNA of the CDR3 is TGTGCCGCTGGGGGGCGGGGGACCTACAATGAGCAGTTCTTC. Translation gives CAAGGRGTYNEQFF.

The J gene is TRBJ1-2, the V gene TRBV13; D is perhaps TRBD1 (5 bases). Trimming took off 2 bases at V and 3 bases at J, with 7 bases between the two ends. Germline V gene lookup returns CDR1 PRHDT and CDR2 FYEKMQ (reference sequence). The CDR3 runs 13 residues. The CDR3 DNA sequence: TGTGCCAGCAGCTTACAGGGAGACTATGGCTACACCTTC. Protein product: CASSLQGDYGYTF.

V gene TRBV9 combines with J gene TRBJ1-2; D might be TRBD1 (5 bases). Per germline, CDR1 SGDLS and CDR2 YYNGEE. V lost 6 bases to trimming and J lost 3 bases, with 21 bases between them. The CDR3 length is 16 residues. CDR3 region: CASTSGWGRDDYGYTF. The DNA for the CDR3 is TGTGCCAGCACCTCAGGGTGGGGGAGGGATGACTATGGCTACACCTTC.

This clone has a single count. V is TRBV9 and J is TRBJ1-1, with D perhaps TRBD1 (5 bases). Germline CDR1 and CDR2: SGDLS and YYNGEE. This CDR3 is built from 15 residues. V dropped 2 bases and J dropped 1 base, with 12 bases sitting between them. The CDR3 sequence is CASSVGRGPNTEAFF. CDR3 nucleotides: TGTGCCAGCAGCGTCGGGAGGGGCCCGAACACTGAAGCTTTCTTT.

J is TRBJ2-1 and V is TRBV27; 10 nucleotides match TRBD2. The CDR3 length is 14 residues. Germline assignment: CDR1 MNHEY and CDR2 SMNVEV (reference sequence). V gave up 3 bases and J gave up 10 bases; unmatched junction bases: 6. CDR3 nucleotide sequence: TGTGCCAGCAGTTTGGGACTAGCGTTAGGGGAGCAGTTCTTC. Amino acids: CASSLGLALGEQFF.

This rearrangement joins TRBV5-6 to TRBJ2-7; TRBD1 or TRBD2 may be the D gene (5 bases each). The V end was cut by 2 bases, the J end by 4 bases, with 7 bases between. Germline assignment: CDR1 SGHDT and CDR2 YYEEEE. The CDR3 contains 12 residues. DNA for the CDR3: TGTGCCAGCAGCTTTTGGGGGTACGAGCAGTACTTC. This encodes CASSFWGYEQYF.

The CDR3 loop is CASSERTGGNQPQHF. The CDR3 nucleotides read TGTGCCAGCAGTGAAAGGACAGGGGGGAATCAGCCCCAGCATTTT. The chain employs TRBV2 and TRBJ1-5; 10 positions agree with TRBD1. Germline V CDR1 and CDR2: SNHLY, FYNNEI. The CDR3 covers 15 residues. The trim removed 2 bases at V and 4 bases at J, leaving 2 bases unmatched.

CDR3 loop: CASSQLGTSSSYEQYF. The CDR3 region has the DNA TGCGCCAGCAGCCAGCTCGGGACCTCCAGCTCCTACGAGCAGTACTTC. The chain combines TRBV4-1 with TRBJ2-7, with D tentatively TRBD1 or TRBD2 (5 bases each). The CDR3 consists of 16 residues. Germline V lookup: CDR1 MGHRA, CDR2 YSYEKL. V lost 3 bases to trimming and J lost 0 bases, with 15 bases between them.

The chain combines TRBV5-4 with TRBJ2-2; D not certain. Germline-derived CDR1 and CDR2 are SGHNT and YYREEE (reference sequence). The length of the CDR3 is 15 residues. The V end lost 7 bases, the J end lost 0 bases, and 13 bases lay between the germline ends. CDR3 in DNA: TGTGCCAGCGGGCCCGTAGGCCCGAACACCGGGGAGCTGTTTTTT. This codes for CASGPVGPNTGELFF.

The chain has TRBV10-1 and TRBJ2-1; TRBD1 matches 8 bases. V lost 5 bases and J lost 8; bases outside the gene matches: 8. Per the germline V gene, CDR1 is WNHNN and CDR2 is SYGVQD (reference sequence). The CDR3 runs to 14 residues. The CDR3 DNA sequence: TGCGCCAGCAGTCCCGACAGGGGCAGGGATGAGCAGTTCTTC. Amino acids: CASSPDRGRDEQFF.

The chain couples TRBV2 to TRBJ1-1; 9 nucleotides agree with TRBD1. Germline V gene data show CDR1 as SNHLY and CDR2 as FYNNEI. With V trimmed by 7 bases and J by 3 bases, 9 bases remained unmatched. The CDR3 length is 15 residues. CDR3 DNA sequence: TGTGCCAGCAATTCCTACAGGGGGCCGGACACTGAAGCTTTCTTT. Protein sequence: CASNSYRGPDTEAFF.

The V and J genes are TRBV19 and TRBJ1-1; 7 positions agree with TRBD1. Germline CDR1 and CDR2: LNHDA and SQIVND (reference sequence). The CDR3 is 15 residues long. The trim removed 6 bases at V and 1 base at J, leaving 8 bases unmatched. Written as DNA, the CDR3 is TGTGCCAGTAGGTTAAAGGGGGCCTCGAACACTGAAGCTTTCTTT. Residues: CASRLKGASNTEAFF.

CDR3 in DNA: TGTGCCAGCAGCTTGGGTAGGCCTGAAAACGCTGAAGCTTTCTTT. It codes for CASSLGRPENAEAFF. The genes are TRBV5-6 and TRBJ1-1; the D is unclear. Looked up from germline, CDR1 is SGHDT and CDR2 is YYEEEE. The CDR3 is 15 amino acids. Trimming took 0 bases from V and 6 from J, leaving 15 bases between them.

The chain uses TRBV11-2 and TRBJ1-1; D is unresolved. From germline, CDR1 is SGHAT and CDR2 FQNNGV. The V end lost 2 bases, the J end lost 1 base, and 8 bases lay between the germline ends. This CDR3 comprises 14 residues. CDR3 nucleotide sequence: TGTGCCAGCAGCTTATCCCGGCCGAACACTGAAGCTTTCTTT. It codes for CASSLSRPNTEAFF.

This chain connects TRBV29-1 to TRBJ2-1, with 7 bases fitting TRBD1. Trimming cost V 3 bases and J 5 bases; bases outside gene matches: 10. This CDR3 region has 15 residues. Germline-derived CDR1 and CDR2 are SQVTM and ANQGSEA. The CDR3 protein is CSVDFLRGLNNEQFF. Here the CDR3 DNA reads TGCAGCGTTGACTTCTTGAGGGGGCTGAACAATGAGCAGTTCTTC.

The chain links TRBV6-6 to TRBJ2-5; 12 bases line up with TRBD1. V trimming: 2 bases; J trimming: 7 bases; junction bases outside the gene matches: 5. CDR1 is MNHNY and CDR2 is SVGAGI in the germline V gene (reference sequence). The CDR3 totals 15 residues. CDR3 in amino acids: CASSYVGTGGRTQYF. CDR3 bases: TGTGCCAGCAGTTACGTGGGGACAGGGGGCCGGACCCAGTACTTC.

CDR3 nucleotide sequence: TGTGCCACCAGTGGAGGGCTGAGCACAGATACGCAGTATTTT. It encodes CATSGGLSTDTQYF. This chain links TRBV24-1 with TRBJ2-3; a possible D gene is TRBD2 (5 bases). Germline CDR1 and CDR2: KGHDR and SFDVKD. V lost 5 bases, J lost 0 bases, and 8 bases lay in between. The CDR3 contains 14 residues.

This sequence joins TRBV24-1 and TRBJ2-5; D is ambiguous. V was pared by 2 bases and J by 2 bases, with 11 bases between. This CDR3 contains 15 residues. Per germline, CDR1 KGHDR and CDR2 SFDVKD. The CDR3 region has the DNA TGTGCCACCAGTGATTCCCGGGCCATACAAGAGACCCAGTACTTC. Its translation is CATSDSRAIQETQYF.

This rearrangement joins TRBV11-3 to TRBJ1-1; D call uncertain. This CDR3 comprises 12 residues. Germline V gene data show CDR1 as SGHNT and CDR2 as YENEEA. V was trimmed by 3 bases and J by 7 bases, leaving 9 bases between them. CDR3 nucleotide sequence: TGTGCCAGCAGCTTCGGACCCCGTGAAGCTTTCTTT. The encoded protein is CASSFGPREAFF.

V gene TRBV7-9 combines with J gene TRBJ2-7, with D possibly being TRBD1 (5 bases). V was pared by 6 bases and J by 6 bases, with 18 bases between. The CDR3 has 14 residues. Germline V lookup: CDR1 SEHNR, CDR2 FQNEAQ (reference sequence). CDR3 coding DNA: TGTGCCAGCAGGGCAGACAGCCCTCTCTCCGAGCAGTACTTC. As protein: CASRADSPLSEQYF. The full variable domain, its missing parts supplied by reference TRBV7-9 and TRBJ2-7, is DTGVSQNPRHKITKRGQNVTFRCDPISEHNRLYWYRQTLGQGPEFLTYFQNEAQLEKSRLLSDRFSAERPKGSFSTLEIQRTEQGDSAMYLCASRADSPLSEQYFGPGTRLTVT.

The chain uses TRBV28 and TRBJ1-2; 9 bases map to TRBD1. Germline V gene sequence: CDR1 MDHEN, CDR2 SYDVKM. Trimming cost V 5 bases and J 4 bases; bases outside gene matches: 11. The CDR3 runs to 16 residues. CDR3 in amino acids: CASSPDRGRVGYGYTF. The CDR3, as DNA: TGTGCCAGCAGTCCCGACAGGGGGAGGGTAGGCTATGGCTACACCTTC.

V gene TRBV28 combines with J gene TRBJ1-2, with D uncertain. V was clipped by 2 bases and J by 6 bases, with 4 bases between them. The V gene's germline CDR1 is MDHEN and CDR2 SYDVKM. This CDR3 has 11 amino acids. The CDR3 DNA reads as TGTGCCAGCAGTTTAAATCATGGCTACACCTTC. Residues: CASSLNHGYTF.

The chain has TRBV19 and TRBJ2-3; no reliable D call. V was clipped by 5 bases and J by 4 bases, with 13 bases between them. The CDR3 loop spans 14 amino acids. Germline loops: CDR1 LNHDA, CDR2 SQIVND (reference sequence). CDR3 sequence reads: CASSLQIPPDTQYF. For the CDR3, the DNA is TGTGCCAGTAGTCTCCAGATCCCCCCAGATACGCAGTATTTT.

J is TRBJ2-3 and V is TRBV3-1 (or the pseudogene TRBV3-2); possibly TRBD2 for D (6 bases). The CDR3 runs 13 residues. V was clipped by 5 bases and J by 6 bases, with 12 bases between them. Germline CDR1 reads LGHDT; CDR2 reads YNNKEL (reference sequence). The CDR3 DNA reads as TGTGCCAGCAGCAGGCGCGGGGCGGATACGCAGTATTTT. Amino acids: CASSRRGADTQYF.

V and J are TRBV7-6 and TRBJ1-1; D not certain. The germline V gene has CDR1 SGHVS and CDR2 FNYEAQ. V shed 0 bases and J shed 0 bases, with 17 bases lying between them. The CDR3 covers 18 residues. The CDR3 loop is CASSLARPNPSMNTEAFF. In nucleotides, the CDR3 is TGTGCCAGCAGCTTAGCCAGGCCTAATCCCTCCATGAACACTGAAGCTTTCTTT.

The genes are TRBV6-5 and TRBJ2-1, with 9 bases fitting TRBD2. The germline V gene has CDR1 MNHEY and CDR2 SVGAGI. Losses at the gene ends were 0 bases for V and 7 bases for J; bases not matched to a gene: 7. The CDR3 has 16 residues. The CDR3 coding sequence is TGTGCCAGCAGTTACTCAATTGCGGGAGGGTTAAATGAGCAGTTCTTC. Protein: CASSYSIAGGLNEQFF.